A single T cell receptor (beta chain) is shown here with its context. Its antigen is currently not known. Per-nucleotide qualities are absent, and no much larger clonotype sits a single base away. The data stem from a study of cytomegalovirus exposure and HLA in healthy donors (dated by TCRdb to 2016 to 2017). Regarding the complete study: In an earlier analysis of approximately 500 of the donors, 276 Gb of sequence data and 95 million to 130 million unique TCR beta sequences from some 170 million T cells were reported. Approximately 330 gigabases of sequencing data and about 92 million unique TCR sequences made up an early release that covered several hundred HLA-typed donors. Among the roughly 370 genotyped donors, under 90% belonged to the genetic ancestry cluster associated with self-reported Caucasian donors. The study combined high-throughput TCR immunosequencing, statistical association of individual TCRs with disease status, and machine learning to predict cytomegalovirus infection status. A later genetic analysis took genome-wide SNP genotypes for about 55% of the 666 donors and used that subset as a discovery cohort. A later analysis re-examined previously published TCR beta repertoires from just over 650 donors and added high-resolution HLA genotyping to investigate patterns of TCR occurrence. An earlier analysis of several hundred of the donors applied high-throughput TCR beta sequencing to assess whether each TCR beta V gene segment acted as functional or pseudogenic. In the later analysis, no new phenotypic data were used to find candidate immune exposures; instead, reliance was placed on TCR beta sequences and their occurrence across donors. Roughly five DR-DQ haplotypes were handled as single units for association and clustering, since linkage in the cohort was strong. The number of typed donors differed by locus: about 620-630 for A, B, C, DRB1 and DQB1; roughly 510 for DQA1; over 600 for DPA1; and 450 to 480 for DPB1. The study aimed to test whether signatures of past pathogen exposure could be identified by cataloging public T cell receptors. Besides the first cohort of approximately 710 subjects, a separate validation cohort made up of 120 different subjects was used. Every discovery cohort repertoire had been produced on one sequencing platform. Donor age, sex, ethnicity and CMV serostatus were collected together with the repertoire data. The T cell repertoires of several hundred subjects were profiled by immunosequencing and related to cytomegalovirus serostatus. Both class I and class II loci were covered by HLA typing, at four-digit resolution. Among roughly 370 genotyped donors of the cohort, an average of about 240,000 unique TCR beta nucleotide sequences were sequenced per donor, roughly 18% of them non-productive. Results the study describes overall, beyond this receptor: An earlier analysis of some 560 of the donors showed that most TCR beta V segments appeared in productive rearrangements either about 90% or about 30% of the time, which broadly matched IMGT annotations. Assigning TCR associations to individual alleles was difficult when HLA alleles, especially DR and DQ, strongly co-occurred. A few of the identified cytomegalovirus-associated TCR beta chains were confirmed in vitro to be specific for cytomegalovirus antigens. The authors suggested that the approach could potentially be generalized to other disease states and immunological phenotypes. The cohort was sequenced for TCR beta chains only, and without alpha or paired-chain data the features that could be detected were limited. In a later analysis, most CMV-associated TCR beta chains were found to appear HLA-restricted, with HLA associations seemingly driven largely by CMV exposure. Linkage disequilibrium might explain the correlated functional status among segregating V segments, but an unknown experimental factor could not be excluded. V-gene and J-gene trimming of TCR beta chains was associated with a missense DCLRE1C variant in a later genetic analysis, and the association was replicated in an independent cohort. A cluster of highly shared sequence variants was judged likely to represent a technical artifact of the sequencing pipeline. A later analysis reported that several top co-occurrence clusters appeared linked to parvovirus B19, influenza, CMV and Epstein-Barr virus. While some public TCRs were present in many individuals, most TCR sequences turned up only very rarely across donors. Compared with the 666-donor mean, donors in an Asian-associated ancestry cluster had fewer N-insertions in productive TCRs, according to a later genetic analysis. The study gave a list of some 150 TCR beta chains associated with cytomegalovirus. According to a later analysis, TCR association rates differed among HLA loci, with DRB1 alleles showing the most associated TCRs and HLA-C alleles showing the fewest. Because the 87-base-pair reads could not distinguish some IMGT-functional V segments, including TRBV6-2 and TRBV6-3, those segments were excluded. Roughly uniform sequencing depth across donors was assumed in presence/absence analyses, although this assumption may not hold. HLA typing was unavailable for some donors at each locus, so association tests used only the typed subset. A further reported finding was that TCR beta sequences accurately predicted the HLA-A and HLA-B alleles for most subjects in the first cohort. Because counts were too low, about 15 rarely observed V segments, including chromosome 9 orphons, were left out of the earlier analysis of 587 of the donors. In both the original and validation cohorts, the classifier was reported to diagnose cytomegalovirus status with high specificity and sensitivity. At a false discovery rate of 0.05, a later analysis linked under 20,000 TCR beta sequences to specific HLA alleles. Immune exposure information for the cohort was limited to CMV serostatus. Compared with equally common non-associated chains, HLA-associated TCR beta chains in a later analysis were more clonally expanded and had lower generation probabilities.

Libraries were built with the immunoSEQ multiplex PCR assay. For the multiplex PCR, a mixture combining 60 forward primers for TCR Vbeta segments and 13 reverse primers for TCR Jbeta segments was used. A multiplex PCR assay on genomic DNA amplified the CDR3 region of rearranged TCR beta genes. On the Illumina HiSeq System, the amplified TCR beta libraries were sequenced as 87-base-pair reads. The study's processing was this. A later analysis tallied 75 million to 95 million unique TCR beta chains across the 660 or so repertoires, and approximately 12 million of those chains were shared by two or more donors. A nearest-neighbor algorithm error-corrected the raw reads and collapsed the reads into unique sequences, merging closely related sequences to remove PCR and sequencing errors. CDR3 sequences were aligned to IMGT reference sequences to assign V, D and J gene segments. For a sequence to be retained, a match of at least six nucleotides was required to both a V gene segment and a J gene segment. A rearrangement was called productive if the CDR3 had no stop codons and remained in frame with V and J, and every other rearrangement was called non-productive. CDR3 was defined according to IMGT convention as the region running from the second conserved V-encoded cysteine to the conserved J-encoded phenylalanine. In an earlier analysis of roughly 610 of the donors, sequences lacking an unambiguous match to a single V gene segment were excluded. An earlier analysis of a few hundred of the donors classified V segments as functional when productive rearrangements were above 56.7% and as segregating when the standard deviation between donors was above 5%. A statistical classification framework was developed to diagnose cytomegalovirus status using the catalog of TCR beta chain sequences. In a later analysis, V and J genes were assigned by comparing TCR nucleotide sequences against IMGT/GENE-DB human TR gene sequences. A later analysis assigned CDR3 sequences and most-parsimonious VDJ recombination scenarios with the TCRdist pipeline. In a later analysis, each TCR beta chain was defined by its CDR3 amino acid sequence together with its V-gene family, and reads lacking a unique V-gene family were excluded. As a way to deal with suspected cross-contamination and a sequencing artifact, a later analysis dropped 592 nucleotide sequences that were highly shared and had low generation probability. In a later analysis, a clonal expansion index for each public chain was calculated from normalized within-repertoire ranks of inferred template counts. In a later analysis, generation probabilities were computed with a VDJ recombination model fitted to out-of-frame rearrangements, and the resulting probabilities were checked against IGoR. Hypergeometric tests were used in a later analysis to score TCR-TCR, TCR-HLA and TCR-CMV co-occurrence, with a repertoire-size bias correction applied to the TCR pairs. To estimate false discovery rates, a later analysis permuted the HLA or CMV assignments 20 times. In a later analysis, co-occurring TCRs were grouped using DBSCAN, with TCRdist sequence similarity added in when clustering inside HLA-allele-positive subsets. Co-occurrence clustering excluded repertoires with fewer than 30,000 or more than 120,000 public chains, plus five with anomalous nucleotide sharing. In its TCRdb copy, this immuneACCESS table keeps in-frame sequences only and misses some clones. Where compared with another copy, unresolved V genes explain less than half of these, and the others have no known cause. V and J calls and clone size come straight from that table; D and trimming were deduced from the DNA. This sample gives about 90,000 clones in total; roughly three quarters of them show up just once. Roughly 20% of the sample goes to the ten largest clones.

The CDR3 holds 15 amino acids from the cysteine to the phenylalanine. Just CDR3 DNA is preserved here, 45 bases in frame from base 1. From V the trimming removes 5 bases and from J it removes 5 bases, while the gene matches leave 9 bases of the junction unaccounted for. As encoded in the germline V gene (reference sequence), CDR1 is MNHEY while CDR2 is SMNVEV. The cohort comprised 710 or so healthy bone marrow donors. All cohort members were sampled while nominally healthy, although unrecorded immune exposures were likely present. The donor was CMV seropositive and belonged to the group of 250 to 300 seropositive cohort members. Each donor provided a peripheral blood sample, and peripheral blood mononuclear cells were used for TCR beta sequencing. Genomic DNA extraction from the blood cell samples was performed with the Qiagen DNeasy Blood Extraction Kit.

Sequencing was performed on PBMCs. The sequence links TRBV27 to TRBJ2-1; 7 middle bases align to TRBD1. The source is a woman in her sixties in good health and CMV-seropositive. In nucleotide form, the sequence is TGTGCCAGCAGTCCAGGGGGAGTTTGGGACAATGAGCAGTTCTTC. Translated, this is CASSPGGVWDNEQFF.